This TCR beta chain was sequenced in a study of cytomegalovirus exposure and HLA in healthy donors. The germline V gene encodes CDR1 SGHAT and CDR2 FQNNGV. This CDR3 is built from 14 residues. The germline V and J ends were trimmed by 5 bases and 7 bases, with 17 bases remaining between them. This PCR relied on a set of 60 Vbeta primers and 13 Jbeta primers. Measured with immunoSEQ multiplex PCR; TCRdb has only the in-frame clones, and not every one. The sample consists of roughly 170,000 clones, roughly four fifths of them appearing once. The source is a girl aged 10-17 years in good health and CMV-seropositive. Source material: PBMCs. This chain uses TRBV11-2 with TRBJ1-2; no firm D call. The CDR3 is CASSQREGAGGYTF. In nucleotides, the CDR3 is TGTGCCAGCAGCCAAAGAGAGGGCGCGGGTGGCTACACCTTC. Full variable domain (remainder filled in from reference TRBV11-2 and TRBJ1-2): EAGVAQSPRYKIIEKRQSVAFWCNPISGHATLYWYQQILGQGPKLLIQFQNNGVVDDSQLPKDRFSAERLKGVDSTLKIQPAKLEDSAVYLCASSQREGAGGYTFGSGTRLTVV.